A single sample is the source of the 7 T cell receptor beta chains below, sequenced in a study of blood T cell repertoires in COVID-19. The assay was immunoSEQ multiplex PCR, and TCRdb's table has in-frame clones only and misses some. This repertoire shows roughly 300,000 clones, approximately 86% found once; its top ten account for roughly 4.2%. Source material: PBMCs or T cells enriched from blood (not recorded which). The receptors derive from a middle-aged woman with acute COVID-19.

The CDR3 loop is CASSSGLAGVYEQYF. In DNA, the CDR3 is TGTGCCAGCAGCTCTGGACTAGCGGGAGTCTACGAGCAGTACTTC. This chain uses TRBV5-5 with TRBJ2-7; 13 positions agree with TRBD2. Unmatched junction bases numbered 3, after V lost 3 bases and J lost 3 bases. Germline V gene sequence: CDR1 SGHKS, CDR2 YYEKEE (reference sequence). This CDR3 region has 15 residues.

J is TRBJ1-1 and V is TRBV9; D not resolved. CDR1 is SGDLS and CDR2 is YYNGEE in the germline V gene. The CDR3 is 15 amino acids. V was shortened by 0 bases and J by 0 bases, with 9 bases between the two germline ends. CDR3 nucleotide sequence: TGTGCCAGCAGCGTAGCTGGAGCGCTGAACACTGAAGCTTTCTTT. Its protein is CASSVAGALNTEAFF.

Written as DNA, the CDR3 is TGTGCCAGCAGTACACTAGCGGGGGGGTACAATGAGCAGTTCTTC. It is translated as CASSTLAGGYNEQFF. The chain employs TRBV13 and TRBJ2-1; 13 positions agree with TRBD2. The germline V gene has CDR1 PRHDT and CDR2 FYEKMQ (reference sequence). This CDR3 is 15 amino acids long. V was pared by 6 bases and J by 4 bases, with 3 bases of the junction left unmatched.

The V call is TRBV13, the J call TRBJ2-5; D is possibly TRBD2 (6 bases). This CDR3 is built from 15 residues. CDR1 and CDR2 from the germline V gene are PRHDT and FYEKMQ (reference sequence). V dropped 5 bases and J dropped 5 bases, with 18 bases sitting between them. The CDR3 DNA reads TGTGCCAGCAGCCCGCAACCGGGGGTCGGGGAGACCCAGTACTTC. It specifies CASSPQPGVGETQYF.

This clone was detected a few times. The chain has TRBV5-4 and TRBJ2-2, with TRBD2 matching 8 bases. The germline gives CDR1 SGHNT, CDR2 YYREEE (reference sequence). Germline trimming cut 1 base from V and 0 bases from J; bases unmatched to any gene: 5. The CDR3 covers 17 residues. The CDR3 is CASSLPYGGANTGELFF. The CDR3 DNA follows: TGTGCCAGCAGCTTGCCTTACGGGGGGGCGAACACCGGGGAGCTGTTTTTT.

This chain's CDR3 is CASSGTSGRAGNNEQFF. As DNA, the CDR3 is TGTGCCAGCAGCGGGACTAGCGGGAGGGCCGGTAACAATGAGCAGTTCTTC. The rearrangement joins TRBV2 to TRBJ2-1; the match to TRBD2 covers 16 bases. CDR3 length equals 17 residues. Per germline, CDR1 SNHLY and CDR2 FYNNEI. The J segment lost 5 bases and the V segment lost 6 bases, leaving 7 bases of the junction unmatched.

The V and J genes are TRBV7-2 and TRBJ2-7; the D gene is possibly TRBD1 (5 bases). Germline V gene data show CDR1 as SGHTA and CDR2 as FQGNSA. With 4 bases removed from V and 3 bases from J, the gap between germline ends came to 13 bases. CDR3 length equals 14 residues. As DNA, the CDR3 is TGTGCCAGCAGCTCAAGACAGATAAACTACGAGCAGTACTTC. Translating it yields CASSSRQINYEQYF.